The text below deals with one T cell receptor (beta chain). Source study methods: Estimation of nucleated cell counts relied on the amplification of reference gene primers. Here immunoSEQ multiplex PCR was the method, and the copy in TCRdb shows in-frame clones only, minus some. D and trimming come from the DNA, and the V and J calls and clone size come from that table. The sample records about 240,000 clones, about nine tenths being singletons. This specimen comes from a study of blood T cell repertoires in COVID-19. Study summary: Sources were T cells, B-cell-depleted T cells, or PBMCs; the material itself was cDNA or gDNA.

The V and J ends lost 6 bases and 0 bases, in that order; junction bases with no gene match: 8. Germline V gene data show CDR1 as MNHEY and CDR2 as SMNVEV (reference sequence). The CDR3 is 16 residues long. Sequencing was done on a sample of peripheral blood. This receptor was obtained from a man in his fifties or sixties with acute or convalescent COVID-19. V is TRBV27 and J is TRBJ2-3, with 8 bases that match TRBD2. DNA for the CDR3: TGTGCCAGCAGCGCCGGCACTAGCGGAAGCACAGATACGCAGTATTTT. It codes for CASSAGTSGSTDTQYF.